The 17 T cell receptor beta chains reported below all come from one sample, sequenced in a study of beta chain features in type 1 diabetes. Expressed TCRB transcripts were sequenced after all isolated RNA was converted to cDNA. Here immunoSEQ multiplex PCR was the method, and the copy in TCRdb shows in-frame clones only, minus some. Of roughly 450,000 clones listed, approximately 15% are singletons. Sample: naive CD4+ T cells from blood. Receptors were obtained from a man aged 30 to 45 in good health.

In this sample, this clone turned up a few times. The chain uses TRBV15 and TRBJ2-1; possibly TRBD2 for D (6 bases). V was pared by 0 bases and J by 5 bases, with 11 bases between. Per germline, CDR1 LNHNV and CDR2 YYDKDF (reference sequence). CDR3 length equals 15 residues. CDR3 sequence: CATSRDGTPHNEQFF. In nucleotides, the CDR3 is TGTGCCACCAGCAGAGACGGGACTCCACACAATGAGCAGTTCTTC. Full variable domain (outside the CDR3, taken from reference TRBV15 and TRBJ2-1): DAMVIQNPRYQVTQFGKPVTLSCSQTLNHNVMYWYQQKSSQAPKLLFHYYDKDFNNEADTPDNFQSRRPNTSFCFLDIRSPGLGDTAMYLCATSRDGTPHNEQFFGPGTRLTVL.

This clone was detected only a few times. This rearrangement joins TRBV19 to TRBJ2-5, with D hard to call. V was clipped by 10 bases and J by 5 bases, with 11 bases between them. The CDR3 covers 11 residues. CDR1 and CDR2 from the germline V gene are LNHDA and SQIVND (reference sequence). CDR3 sequence (DNA): TGTGCCACAGGTGTGTTGGAGACCCAGTACTTC. This sequence encodes CATGVLETQYF.

The chain is built from TRBV10-3 and TRBJ1-1; no clear D. The V gene lost 3 bases and the J gene lost 1 base, with 6 bases spanning the gap. The CDR3 sequence is 13 residues long. Per the germline V gene, CDR1 is ENHRY and CDR2 is SYGVKD. In DNA form, the CDR3 reads TGTGCCATCAGTGACCTCCAGAACACTGAAGCTTTCTTT. This encodes CAISDLQNTEAFF.

This chain connects TRBV15 to TRBJ2-3; the match to TRBD2 covers 14 bases. This CDR3 region has 16 residues. Germline trimming cut 5 bases from V and 4 bases from J; bases unmatched to any gene: 5. Germline CDR1 reads LNHNV; CDR2 reads YYDKDF (reference sequence). DNA of the CDR3: TGTGCCACCAGCCACTCGGGACTAGCGGGAGCAGATACGCAGTATTTT. Its protein is CATSHSGLAGADTQYF.

This clone appeared a few times. The genes are TRBV5-1 and TRBJ2-2; 8 nucleotides line up with TRBD2. Germline CDR1 is SGHRS and CDR2 is YFSETQ. This CDR3 region has 16 residues. Trimming took 0 bases from V and 4 from J; bases not matched to a gene: 5. CDR3 nucleotide sequence: TGCGCCAGCAGCTTGGCCCCCAGCGGGAGCACCGGGGAGCTGTTTTTT. The encoded protein is CASSLAPSGSTGELFF.

The chain carries TRBV7-2 and TRBJ2-2, with unresolved D. Trimming cost V 3 bases and J 2 bases, with 10 bases left between them. Germline V lookup: CDR1 SGHTA, CDR2 FQGNSA. The CDR3 sequence is 15 residues long. CDR3 in DNA: TGTGCCAGCAGCTTTTCTCTACTCAACACCGGGGAGCTGTTTTTT. Protein sequence: CASSFSLLNTGELFF.

The chain is built from TRBV18 and TRBJ1-1; D remains unclear. Germline V gene sequence: CDR1 KGHSH, CDR2 LQKENI. The CDR3 contains 13 residues. The V and J ends lost 5 bases and 1 base respectively, with 8 bases between them. The CDR3 region has the DNA TGTGCCAGCTCAGGTCAAGGGAACACTGAAGCTTTCTTT. It is translated as CASSGQGNTEAFF.

The V gene is TRBV30, the J gene TRBJ2-5; D ambiguous. V dropped 2 bases and J dropped 7 bases, with 8 bases sitting between them. CDR1 and CDR2 from the germline V gene are GTSNPN and SVGIG (reference sequence). CDR3 length equals 11 residues. The CDR3 is CAWSPRGTQYF. CDR3 DNA: TGTGCCTGGAGTCCCCGAGGGACCCAGTACTTC.

The V call is TRBV7-2, the J call TRBJ1-5, with 7 bases matching TRBD1. J was trimmed by 0 bases and V by 4 bases; bases with no gene match: 6. CDR1 and CDR2 from the germline V gene are SGHTA and FQGNSA. The CDR3 sequence is 16 residues long. CDR3 sequence (DNA): TGTGCCAGCAGCTCACAGGGGCTCTATAGCAATCAGCCCCAGCATTTT. It codes for CASSSQGLYSNQPQHF.

This clone came up a few times. The J gene is TRBJ2-7, the V gene TRBV2, with D possibly being TRBD2 (5 bases). Germline CDR1 is SNHLY and CDR2 is FYNNEI. Trimming took off 4 bases at V and 0 bases at J, with 10 bases between the two ends. CDR3 size: 14 residues. CDR3 DNA sequence: TGTGCCAGCAGTGCAGACTACCTCTCCTACGAGCAGTACGTC. This translates into CASSADYLSYEQYV.

This chain connects TRBV11-3 to TRBJ2-5; 9 nucleotides line up with TRBD1. The germline gives CDR1 SGHNT, CDR2 YENEEA. The V and J ends lost 4 bases and 5 bases, in that order; junction bases with no gene match: 8. This CDR3 has 15 residues. Written as DNA, the CDR3 is TGTGCCAGCAGCTCCGGGACAGGGATACTGGAGACCCAGTACTTC. This gives the protein CASSSGTGILETQYF.

The chain carries TRBV25-1 and TRBJ2-3; TRBD1 matches at 9 bases. The CDR3 contains 15 residues. Per germline, CDR1 MGHDK and CDR2 SYGVNS. The V and J ends lost 5 bases and 3 bases, in that order; junction bases with no gene match: 6. The CDR3 DNA is TGTGCCAGCAGTCTAGGACAGGGGAGTACAGATACGCAGTATTTT. Translation: CASSLGQGSTDTQYF.

This chain links TRBV18 with TRBJ1-1, with a possible D match to TRBD1 (5 bases). CDR1 is KGHSH, CDR2 LQKENI, per germline. CDR3 size: 14 residues. Deletions cut 6 bases from V and 1 base from J, with 12 bases between. The CDR3 protein is CASSDQGWNTEAFF. The CDR3 coding sequence is TGTGCCAGCTCTGATCAGGGTTGGAACACTGAAGCTTTCTTT.

A few counts support this clone. This chain uses TRBV30 with TRBJ1-3, with D maybe TRBD1 (6 bases). Between the trimmed V and J ends, which lost 0 bases and 4 bases, there was a span of 16 bases. The CDR3 extends over 16 amino acids. Per the germline V gene, CDR1 is GTSNPN and CDR2 is SVGIG (reference sequence). CDR3 in amino acids: CAWSVGFFQGGNTIYF. The DNA of the CDR3 is TGTGCCTGGAGTGTCGGTTTTTTCCAGGGGGGAAACACCATATATTTT.

V usage is TRBV7-9 and J usage is TRBJ2-5; the D gene is possibly TRBD1 (6 bases). Looked up from germline, CDR1 is SEHNR and CDR2 is FQNEAQ (reference sequence). V gave up 4 bases and J gave up 3 bases, with 12 bases separating them. This CDR3 contains 14 residues. CDR3 loop: CASSSYRDEETQYF. CDR3 DNA sequence: TGTGCCAGCAGCTCGTACAGGGACGAAGAGACCCAGTACTTC.

V and J are TRBV5-4 and TRBJ2-1; D is possibly TRBD2 (5 bases). From germline, CDR1 is SGHNT and CDR2 YYREEE (reference sequence). Trimming took 4 bases from V and 4 from J, leaving 15 bases between them. The CDR3 consists of 15 residues. For the CDR3, the DNA is TGTGCCAGCAGCCTTAAGCGGAGCCCTTACAATGAGCAGTTCTTC. Its protein product is CASSLKRSPYNEQFF.

This clone was found once. The chain couples TRBV12-5 to TRBJ1-6, with D perhaps matching TRBD1 (5 bases). The germline CDR1 and CDR2 sequences are LGHNT and FRNRAP. CDR3 length: 12 amino acids. V lost 6 bases and J 5 bases, leaving 5 bases between the germline ends. The CDR3 region is CASGTDNSPLHF. DNA of the CDR3: TGTGCTAGTGGGACAGATAATTCACCCCTCCACTTT.